Below, one TCR beta chain is given with its context. Its antigen is unidentified. Germline CDR1 SGDLS, CDR2 YYNGEE. CDR3 length: 15 amino acids. Trimming stripped 0 bases from V and 6 bases from J, with 13 bases between. Preparation of the TCRbeta library used unique molecular identifiers. TCRdb called the PCR reads again in MiXCR, with one record for every CDR3 protein. The sample contains 700,000 to 950,000 distinct CDR3 sequences, 15% to 20% of which appear only once. The data are from a study of T-cell reconstitution after alpha-beta-depleted transplantation in children. Study outcomes and limitations: Several hundred expanded graft clones reportedly were the source of alpha-beta T cells about two months after transplant. When one year had passed after transplant, most T-cell counts and diversity came from newly produced T cells. Surviving recipient T cells and thymic progenitors produced the high day-60 TCRbeta diversity seen in some patients.

The V call is TRBV9, the J call TRBJ2-1, with D possibly matching TRBD2 (6 bases). This material consisted of PBMCs, mostly from graft donor cells, taken 360 days after TCRalphabeta/CD19-depleted stem cell transplant. The clonotype was recovered from a male patient aged 10 to 17 who had a stem cell transplant for acute lymphoblastic leukemia, so the T cells may come from the graft donor. CDR3 region: CASSVAGLLANEQFF. DNA of the CDR3: TGTGCCAGCAGCGTAGCGGGGTTACTAGCCAATGAGCAGTTCTTC.